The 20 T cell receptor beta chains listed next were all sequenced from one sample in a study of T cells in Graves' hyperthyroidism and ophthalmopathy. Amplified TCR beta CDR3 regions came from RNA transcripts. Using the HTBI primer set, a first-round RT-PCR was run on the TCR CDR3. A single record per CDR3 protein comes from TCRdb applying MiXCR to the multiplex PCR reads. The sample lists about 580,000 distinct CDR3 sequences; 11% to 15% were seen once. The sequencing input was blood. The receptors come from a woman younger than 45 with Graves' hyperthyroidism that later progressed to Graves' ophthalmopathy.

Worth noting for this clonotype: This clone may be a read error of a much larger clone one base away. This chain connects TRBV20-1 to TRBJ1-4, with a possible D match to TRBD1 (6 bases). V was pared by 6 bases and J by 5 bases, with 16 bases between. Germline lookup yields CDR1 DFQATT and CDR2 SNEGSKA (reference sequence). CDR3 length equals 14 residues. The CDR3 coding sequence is TGCAGTGCCCCCGGGAGGGGGAGAAATGAAAAACTGTTTTTT. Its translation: CSAPGRGRNEKLFF.

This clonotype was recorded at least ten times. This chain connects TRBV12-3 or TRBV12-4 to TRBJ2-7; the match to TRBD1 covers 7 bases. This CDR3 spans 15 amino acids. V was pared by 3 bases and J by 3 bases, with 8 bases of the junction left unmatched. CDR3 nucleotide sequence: TGTGCCAGCAGTTTCGAGACAGGGTTGGACTACGAGCAGTACTTC. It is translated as CASSFETGLDYEQYF.

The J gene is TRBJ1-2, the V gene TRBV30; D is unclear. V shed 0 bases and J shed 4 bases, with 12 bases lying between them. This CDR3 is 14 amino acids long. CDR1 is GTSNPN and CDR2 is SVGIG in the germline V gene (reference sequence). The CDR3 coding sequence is TGTGCCTGGAGTGTAAGCCCGGCGGCCTATGGCTACACCTTC. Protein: CAWSVSPAAYGYTF.

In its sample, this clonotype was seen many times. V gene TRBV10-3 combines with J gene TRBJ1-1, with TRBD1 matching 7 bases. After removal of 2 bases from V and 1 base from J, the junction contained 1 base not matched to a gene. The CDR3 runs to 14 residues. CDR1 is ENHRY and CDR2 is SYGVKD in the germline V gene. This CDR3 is CAISEDRENTEAFF. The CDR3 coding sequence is TGTGCCATCAGTGAGGACAGGGAGAACACTGAAGCTTTCTTT.

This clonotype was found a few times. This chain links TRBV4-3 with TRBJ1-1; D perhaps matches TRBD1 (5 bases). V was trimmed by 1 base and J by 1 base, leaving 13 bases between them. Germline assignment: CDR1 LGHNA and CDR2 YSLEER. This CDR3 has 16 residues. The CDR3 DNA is TGCGCCAGCAGCCAAGCGCCAGGGATCGGGAACACTGAAGCTTTCTTT. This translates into CASSQAPGIGNTEAFF.

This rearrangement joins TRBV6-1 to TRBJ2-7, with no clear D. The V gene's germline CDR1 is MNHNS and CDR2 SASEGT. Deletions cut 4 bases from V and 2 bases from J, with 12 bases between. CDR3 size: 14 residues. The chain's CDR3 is CASSVSRIAYEQYF. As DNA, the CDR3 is TGTGCCAGCAGTGTTTCGCGAATCGCCTACGAGCAGTACTTC.

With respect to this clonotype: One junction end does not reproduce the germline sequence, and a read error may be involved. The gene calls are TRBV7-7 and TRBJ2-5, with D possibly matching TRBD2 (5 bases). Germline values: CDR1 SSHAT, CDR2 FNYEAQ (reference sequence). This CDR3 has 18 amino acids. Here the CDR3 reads CASSLAQASRSPRETQYF. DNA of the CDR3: TGTGCTAGCAGCTTAGCGCAGGCTAGCAGGAGCCCGCGGGAGACCCAGTACTTC.

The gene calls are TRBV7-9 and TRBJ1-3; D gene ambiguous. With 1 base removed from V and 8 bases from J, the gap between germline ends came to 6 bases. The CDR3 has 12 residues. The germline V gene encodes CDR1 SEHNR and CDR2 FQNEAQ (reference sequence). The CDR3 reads CASSLGADTIYF. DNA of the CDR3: TGTGCCAGCAGCTTAGGCGCGGACACCATATATTTT.

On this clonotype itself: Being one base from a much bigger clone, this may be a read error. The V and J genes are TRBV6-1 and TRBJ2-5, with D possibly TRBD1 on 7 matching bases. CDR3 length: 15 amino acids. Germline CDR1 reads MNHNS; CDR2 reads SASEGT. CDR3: CAIITGGGFQGTQYF. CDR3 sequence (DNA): TGTGCCATTATCACTGGAGGGGGCTTCCAAGGGACCCAGTACTTC.

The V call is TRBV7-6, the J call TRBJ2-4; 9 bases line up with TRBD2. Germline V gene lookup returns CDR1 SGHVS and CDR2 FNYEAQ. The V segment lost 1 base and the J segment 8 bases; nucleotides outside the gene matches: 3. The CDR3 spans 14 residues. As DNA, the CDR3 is TGTGCCAGCAGCTTAGGGGGACTAGCTGACATTCAGTACTTC. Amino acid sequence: CASSLGGLADIQYF.

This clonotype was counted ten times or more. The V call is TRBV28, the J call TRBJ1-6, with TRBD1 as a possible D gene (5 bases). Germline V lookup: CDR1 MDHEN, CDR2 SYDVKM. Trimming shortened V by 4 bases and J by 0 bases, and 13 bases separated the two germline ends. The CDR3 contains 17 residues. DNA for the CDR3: TGTGCCAGCAGTTCGAGACAGAAGAGCTCCTATAATTCACCCCTCCACTTT. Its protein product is CASSSRQKSSYNSPLHF.

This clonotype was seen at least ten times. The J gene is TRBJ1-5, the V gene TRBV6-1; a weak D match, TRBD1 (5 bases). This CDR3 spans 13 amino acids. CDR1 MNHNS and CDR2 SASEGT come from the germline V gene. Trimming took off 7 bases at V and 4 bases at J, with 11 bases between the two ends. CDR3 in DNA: TGTGCCAGCACCTGGGGGAGTAATCAGCCCCAGCATTTT. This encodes CASTWGSNQPQHF.

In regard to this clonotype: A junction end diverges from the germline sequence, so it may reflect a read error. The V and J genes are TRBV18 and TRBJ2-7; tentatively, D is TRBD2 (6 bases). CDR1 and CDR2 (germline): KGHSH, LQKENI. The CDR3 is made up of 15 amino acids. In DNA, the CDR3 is TGTGCCGGCTCACCGGGAGAAAGAACGGGGAACGAGCAGTACTTC. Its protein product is CAGSPGERTGNEQYF.

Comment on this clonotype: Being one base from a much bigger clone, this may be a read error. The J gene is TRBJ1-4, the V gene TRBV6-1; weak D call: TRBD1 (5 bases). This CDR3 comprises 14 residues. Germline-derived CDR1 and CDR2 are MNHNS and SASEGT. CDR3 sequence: CASSPGRTNERLFF. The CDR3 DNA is TGTGCCAGCAGCCCGGGACGGACTAATGAAAGACTGTTTTTT.

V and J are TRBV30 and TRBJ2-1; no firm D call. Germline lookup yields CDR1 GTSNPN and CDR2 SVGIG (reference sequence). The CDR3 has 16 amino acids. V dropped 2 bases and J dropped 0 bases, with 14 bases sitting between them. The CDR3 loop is CAWSNIPPHSYNEQFF. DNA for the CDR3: TGTGCCTGGAGTAATATTCCCCCCCACTCCTACAATGAGCAGTTCTTC.

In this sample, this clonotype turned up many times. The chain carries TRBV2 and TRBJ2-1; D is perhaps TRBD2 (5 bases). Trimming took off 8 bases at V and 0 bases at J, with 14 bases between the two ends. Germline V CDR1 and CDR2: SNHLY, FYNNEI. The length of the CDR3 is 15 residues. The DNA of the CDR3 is TGTGCCAGCGAGGGCGGTACTAGCTCCTACAATGAGCAGTTCTTC. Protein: CASEGGTSSYNEQFF.

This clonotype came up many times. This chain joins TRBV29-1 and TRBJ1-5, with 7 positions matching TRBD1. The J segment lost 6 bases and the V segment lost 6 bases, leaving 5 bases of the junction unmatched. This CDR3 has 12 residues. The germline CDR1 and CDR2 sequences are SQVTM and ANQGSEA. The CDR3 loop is CSVSDRAQPQHF. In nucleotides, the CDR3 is TGCAGCGTATCCGACAGGGCTCAGCCCCAGCATTTT.

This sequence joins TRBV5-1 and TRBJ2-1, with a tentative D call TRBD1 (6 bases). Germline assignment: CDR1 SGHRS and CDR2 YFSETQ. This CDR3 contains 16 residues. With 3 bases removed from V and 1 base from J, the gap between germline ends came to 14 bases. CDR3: CASSSQQGGSYNEQFF. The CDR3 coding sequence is TGCGCCAGCAGCTCCCAACAGGGCGGATCCTACAATGAGCAGTTCTTC.

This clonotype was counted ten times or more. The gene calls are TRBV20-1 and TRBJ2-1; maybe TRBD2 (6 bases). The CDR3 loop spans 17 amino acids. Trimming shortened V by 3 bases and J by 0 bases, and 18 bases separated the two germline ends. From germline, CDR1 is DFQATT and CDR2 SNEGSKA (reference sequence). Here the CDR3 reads CSARFRGGTLSYNEQFF. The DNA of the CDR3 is TGCAGTGCTAGGTTTCGGGGCGGGACCCTCTCCTACAATGAGCAGTTCTTC.

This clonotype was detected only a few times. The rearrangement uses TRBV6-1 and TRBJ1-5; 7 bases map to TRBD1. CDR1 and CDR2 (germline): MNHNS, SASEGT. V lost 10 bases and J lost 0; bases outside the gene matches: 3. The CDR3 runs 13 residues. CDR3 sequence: CAIGTDSNQPQHF. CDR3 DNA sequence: TGTGCCATCGGGACAGATAGCAATCAGCCCCAGCATTTT.